The clone carrying this TCR beta chain appeared a few times. Its antigen is not known. The data belong to a study of T-cell memory formation after mild COVID-19. General study results and limits: Among contracting clones, CD4+ were mainly CM/EM and CD8+ enriched in EMRA. What remained unconfirmed was the SARS-CoV-2 specificity of second-wave clones peaking on day 37. A subset of responding clones appeared in pre-infection memory, suggesting cross-reactive memory joined.

The TCR alpha and TCR beta cDNA libraries, bearing sample barcodes and UMIs, were generated by 5'RACE using constant-segment primers. MiXCR, run by TCRdb on the 5' RACE reads, gives a single entry per CDR3 protein. This sample has 120,000 or so distinct CDR3 sequences, with 5% to 6.5% found just once. The trim removed 3 bases at V and 0 bases at J, leaving 9 bases unmatched. The germline CDR1 and CDR2 sequences are GTSNPN and SVGIG (reference sequence). The length of the CDR3 is 17 residues. Sequenced material: PBMCs or a T cell subset sorted from them (not recorded which). The chain links TRBV30 to TRBJ1-5, with TRBD1 matching 9 bases. The clonotype was recovered from an adult woman who had mild COVID-19 (a few samples of this study predate the infection). Cell type and time point are not known. The CDR3 nucleotides are TGTGCCTGGAGCCTCGGGACAGGGCTCTCTAGCAATCAGCCCCAGCATTTT. It encodes CAWSLGTGLSSNQPQHF.